There are many counts of the clone carrying this T cell receptor beta chain. The antigen is unknown. The time point: newly diagnosed GD, antithyroid drugs for less than 3 months. There was RNA extracted from PBMCs, and the TCR library was made from it. This sample was taken from a study of regulatory T cells in long-lasting Graves disease. Study in general: For under 3 months, newly diagnosed Graves' patients had been taking antithyroid drugs. Study observations and caveats: Newly diagnosed patients had higher TCR diversity than persistent Graves' patients did.

The CDR3 consists of 14 residues. The trim removed 5 bases at V and 1 base at J, leaving 7 bases unmatched. Germline loops: CDR1 DFQATT, CDR2 SNEGSKA (reference sequence). Construction of the TCR beta libraries employed iRepertoire HTBI primers in conjunction with Arm-PCR of CDR3 regions. Original data processing: Roughly 65 TRBV and roughly 13 TRBJ segments were identified across samples. TCRdb processed the multiplex PCR reads anew with MiXCR; each CDR3 protein has one entry. TCRdb's processing, not the study's, gives the V and J calls here. The table lists about 220,000 distinct CDR3 sequences, around 19% of them singletons, with about 12% in the top ten. These same records also appear under a second study, on T cells in Graves' hyperthyroidism and ophthalmopathy. This second report adds: Most clonotypes expanded in thyroid above 0.001 were likewise present in blood.

This clonotype was obtained from a woman in her thirties with Graves disease. This sample comprised peripheral blood mononuclear cells (PBMCs), obtained at new diagnosis, from a patient treated with antithyroid drugs. The chain combines TRBV20-1 with TRBJ1-1, with 7 positions matching TRBD1. In DNA, the CDR3 is TGCAGTGCTGGCACCGACAGGGAGAACACTGAAGCTTTCTTT. Translated: CSAGTDRENTEAFF.